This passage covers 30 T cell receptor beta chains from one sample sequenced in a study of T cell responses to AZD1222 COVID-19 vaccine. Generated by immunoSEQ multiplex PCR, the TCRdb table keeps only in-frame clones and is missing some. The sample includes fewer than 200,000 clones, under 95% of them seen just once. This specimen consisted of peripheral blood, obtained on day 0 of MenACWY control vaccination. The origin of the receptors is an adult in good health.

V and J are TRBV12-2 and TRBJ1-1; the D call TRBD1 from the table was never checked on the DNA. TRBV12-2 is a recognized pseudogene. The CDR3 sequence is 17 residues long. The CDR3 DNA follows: TGTGCAAGTCGCTTTATCCTGGACAGGGCGGAGGGCACTGAAGCTTTCTTT. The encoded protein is CASRFILDRAEGTEAFF.

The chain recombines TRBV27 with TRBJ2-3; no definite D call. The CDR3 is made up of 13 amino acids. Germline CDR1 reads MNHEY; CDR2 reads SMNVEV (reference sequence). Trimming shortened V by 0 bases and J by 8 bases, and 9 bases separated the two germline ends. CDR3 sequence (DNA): TGTGCCAGCAGTTTATCGCGAGACGGTACGCAGTATTTT. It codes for CASSLSRDGTQYF.

In nucleotides, the CDR3 is TGTGCCAGCAGCGGCCGGGAAGGCACCTACCAAGAGACCCAGTACTTC. Its translation: CASSGREGTYQETQYF. The rearrangement links TRBV7-9 to TRBJ2-5, with D perhaps TRBD2 (5 bases). V was trimmed by 5 bases and J by 0 bases, leaving 16 bases between them. The CDR3 consists of 16 residues. Germline lookup yields CDR1 SEHNR and CDR2 FQNEAQ (reference sequence).

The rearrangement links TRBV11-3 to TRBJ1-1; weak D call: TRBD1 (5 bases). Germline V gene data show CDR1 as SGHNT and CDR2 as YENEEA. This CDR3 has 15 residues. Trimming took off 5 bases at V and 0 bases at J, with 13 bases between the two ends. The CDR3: CASSTHRSLNTEAFF. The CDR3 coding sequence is TGTGCCAGCAGCACACACAGGAGCCTGAACACTGAAGCTTTCTTT.

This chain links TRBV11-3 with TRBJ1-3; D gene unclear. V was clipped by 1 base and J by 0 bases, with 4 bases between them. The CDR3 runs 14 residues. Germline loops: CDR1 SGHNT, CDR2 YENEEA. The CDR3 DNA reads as TGTGCCAGCAGCTTAGGACGCTCTGGAAACACCATATATTTT. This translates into CASSLGRSGNTIYF. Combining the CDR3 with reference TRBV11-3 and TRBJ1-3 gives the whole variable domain EAGVVQSPRYKIIEKKQPVAFWCNPISGHNTLYWYLQNLGQGPELLIRYENEEAVDDSQLPKDRFSAERLKGVDSTLKIQPAELGDSAVYLCASSLGRSGNTIYFGEGSWLTVV.

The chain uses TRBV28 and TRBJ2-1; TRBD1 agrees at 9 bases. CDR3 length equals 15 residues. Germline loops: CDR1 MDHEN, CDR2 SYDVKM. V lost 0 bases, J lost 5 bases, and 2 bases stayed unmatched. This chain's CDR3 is CASSLWRQGDNEQFF. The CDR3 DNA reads TGTGCCAGCAGTTTATGGAGACAGGGGGACAATGAGCAGTTCTTC.

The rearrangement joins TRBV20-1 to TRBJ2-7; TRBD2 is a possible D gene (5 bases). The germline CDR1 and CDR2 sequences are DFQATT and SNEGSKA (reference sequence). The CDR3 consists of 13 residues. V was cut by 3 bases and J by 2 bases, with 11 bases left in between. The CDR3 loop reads CSASPSGTYEQYF. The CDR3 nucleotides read TGCAGTGCTAGTCCCAGCGGCACCTACGAGCAGTACTTC.

DNA of the CDR3: TGTGCCACCGTACCCCAGGTCCAGACCTACTATGGCTACACCTTC. This codes for CATVPQVQTYYGYTF. The chain links TRBV10-3 to TRBJ1-2; D remains unclear. Trimming left V 10 bases short and J 3 bases short, with 21 bases between. The CDR3 runs to 15 residues. Germline V gene sequence: CDR1 ENHRY, CDR2 SYGVKD.

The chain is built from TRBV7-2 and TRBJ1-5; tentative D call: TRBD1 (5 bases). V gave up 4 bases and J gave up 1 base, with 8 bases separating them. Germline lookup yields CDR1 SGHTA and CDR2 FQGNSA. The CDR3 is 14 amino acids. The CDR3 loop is CASSSRGSNQPQHF. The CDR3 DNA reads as TGTGCCAGCAGCTCGCGGGGGAGCAATCAGCCCCAGCATTTT.

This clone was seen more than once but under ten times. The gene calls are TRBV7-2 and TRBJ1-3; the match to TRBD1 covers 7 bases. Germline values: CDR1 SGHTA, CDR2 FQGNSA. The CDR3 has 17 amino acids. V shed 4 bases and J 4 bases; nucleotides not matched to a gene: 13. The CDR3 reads CASSYPWTGKKGNTIYF. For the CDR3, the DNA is TGTGCCAGCAGCTACCCATGGACAGGCAAGAAAGGAAACACCATATATTTT.

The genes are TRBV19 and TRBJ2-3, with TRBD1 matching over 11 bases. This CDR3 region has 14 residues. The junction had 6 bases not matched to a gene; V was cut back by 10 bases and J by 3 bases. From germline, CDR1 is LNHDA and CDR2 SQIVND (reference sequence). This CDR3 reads CATGRDRGTDTQYF. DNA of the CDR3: TGTGCCACCGGCCGGGACAGGGGGACAGATACGCAGTATTTT.

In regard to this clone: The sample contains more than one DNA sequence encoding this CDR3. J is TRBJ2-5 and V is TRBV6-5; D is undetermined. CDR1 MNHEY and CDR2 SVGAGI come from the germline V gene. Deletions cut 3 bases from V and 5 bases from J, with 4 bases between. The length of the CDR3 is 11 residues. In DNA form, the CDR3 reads TGTGCCAGCAGTTATGGGGAGACCCAGTACTTC. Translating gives CASSYGETQYF.

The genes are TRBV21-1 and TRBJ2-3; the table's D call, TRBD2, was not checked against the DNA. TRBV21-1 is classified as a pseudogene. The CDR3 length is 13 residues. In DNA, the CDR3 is TGTGCCAGCAGCACCGGGGGGGACAATACGCAGTATTTT. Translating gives CASSTGGDNTQYF.

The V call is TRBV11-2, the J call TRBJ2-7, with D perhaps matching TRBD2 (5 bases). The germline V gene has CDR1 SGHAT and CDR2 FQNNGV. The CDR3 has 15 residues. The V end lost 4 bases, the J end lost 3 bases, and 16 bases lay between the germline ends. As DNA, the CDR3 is TGTGCCAGCAGCTCCATCGGGGTCGTAGGCTACGAGCAGTACTTC. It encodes CASSSIGVVGYEQYF. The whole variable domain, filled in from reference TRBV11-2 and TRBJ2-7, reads EAGVAQSPRYKIIEKRQSVAFWCNPISGHATLYWYQQILGQGPKLLIQFQNNGVVDDSQLPKDRFSAERLKGVDSTLKIQPAKLEDSAVYLCASSSIGVVGYEQYFGPGTRLTVT.

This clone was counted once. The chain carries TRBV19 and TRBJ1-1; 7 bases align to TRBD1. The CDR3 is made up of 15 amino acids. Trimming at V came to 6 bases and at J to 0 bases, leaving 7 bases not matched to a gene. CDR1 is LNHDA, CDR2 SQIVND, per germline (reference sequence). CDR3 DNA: TGTGCCAGTAGGAAGGACAGGACAGTGAACACTGAAGCTTTCTTT. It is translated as CASRKDRTVNTEAFF.

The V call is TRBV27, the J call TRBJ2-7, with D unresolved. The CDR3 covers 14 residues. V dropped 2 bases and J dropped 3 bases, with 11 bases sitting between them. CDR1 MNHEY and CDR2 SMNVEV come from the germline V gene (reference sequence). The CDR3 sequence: CASSLRPSYYEQYF. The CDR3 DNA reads TGTGCCAGCAGTTTAAGGCCGTCGTACTACGAGCAGTACTTC.

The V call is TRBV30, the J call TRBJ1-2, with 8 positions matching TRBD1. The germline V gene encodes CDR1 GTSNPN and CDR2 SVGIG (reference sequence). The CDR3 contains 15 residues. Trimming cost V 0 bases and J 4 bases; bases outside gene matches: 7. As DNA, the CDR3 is TGTGCCTGGAGTGTGGGACAGGTCCTCACCTATGGCTACACCTTC. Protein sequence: CAWSVGQVLTYGYTF.

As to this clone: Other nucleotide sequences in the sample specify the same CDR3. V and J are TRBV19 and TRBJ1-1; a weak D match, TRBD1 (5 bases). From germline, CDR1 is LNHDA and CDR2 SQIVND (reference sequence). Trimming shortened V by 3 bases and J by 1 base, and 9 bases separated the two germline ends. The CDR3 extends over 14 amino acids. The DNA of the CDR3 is TGTGCCAGTAGTATTAGGGGCGGGAACACTGAAGCTTTCTTT. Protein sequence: CASSIRGGNTEAFF.

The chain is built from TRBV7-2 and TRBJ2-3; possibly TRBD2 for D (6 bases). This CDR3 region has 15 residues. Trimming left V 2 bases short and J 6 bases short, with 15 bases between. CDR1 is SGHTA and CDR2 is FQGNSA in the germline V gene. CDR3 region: CASSLSGLGSDTQYF. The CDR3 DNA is TGTGCCAGCAGCTTATCGGGGCTCGGGAGTGATACGCAGTATTTT.

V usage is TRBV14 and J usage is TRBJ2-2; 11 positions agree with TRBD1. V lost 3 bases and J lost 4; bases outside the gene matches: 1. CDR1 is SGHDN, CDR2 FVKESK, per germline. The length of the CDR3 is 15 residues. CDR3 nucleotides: TGTGCCAGCAGCCAGGGACAGGGGGGCACCGGGGAGCTGTTTTTT. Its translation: CASSQGQGGTGELFF.

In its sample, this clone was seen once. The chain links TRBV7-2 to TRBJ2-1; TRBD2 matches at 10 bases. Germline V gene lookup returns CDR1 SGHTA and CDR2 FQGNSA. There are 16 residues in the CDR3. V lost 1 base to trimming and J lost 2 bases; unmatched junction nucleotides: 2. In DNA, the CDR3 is TGTGCCAGCAGCTTAGGTCTAGCGGGGGCCTACAATGAGCAGTTCTTC. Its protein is CASSLGLAGAYNEQFF.

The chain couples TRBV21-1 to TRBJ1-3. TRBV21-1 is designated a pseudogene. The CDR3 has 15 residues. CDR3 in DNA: TGTGCCAGCAGCGAACTAGGGCCAGGGCTCCACACCATATATTTT. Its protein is CASSELGPGLHTIYF.

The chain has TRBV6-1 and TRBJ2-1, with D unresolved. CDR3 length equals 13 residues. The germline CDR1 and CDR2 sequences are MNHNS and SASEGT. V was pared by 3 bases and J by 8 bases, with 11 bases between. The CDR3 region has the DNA TGTGCCAGCAGTGATGTCGGTGGGTATGAGCAGTTCTTC. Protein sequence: CASSDVGGYEQFF.

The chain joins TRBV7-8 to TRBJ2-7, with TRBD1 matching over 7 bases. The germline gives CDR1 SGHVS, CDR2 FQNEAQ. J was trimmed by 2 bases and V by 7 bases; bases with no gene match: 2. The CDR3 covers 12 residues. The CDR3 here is CASIGTAYEQYF. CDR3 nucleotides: TGTGCCAGCATCGGGACAGCCTACGAGCAGTACTTC.

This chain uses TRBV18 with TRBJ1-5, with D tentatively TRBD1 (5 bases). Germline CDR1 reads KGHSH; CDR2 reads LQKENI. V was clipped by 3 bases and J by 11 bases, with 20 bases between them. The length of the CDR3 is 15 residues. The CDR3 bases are TGTGCCAGCTCACCCAGGGTCGCCGGGACGAGGGCCCAGCATTTT. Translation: CASSPRVAGTRAQHF.

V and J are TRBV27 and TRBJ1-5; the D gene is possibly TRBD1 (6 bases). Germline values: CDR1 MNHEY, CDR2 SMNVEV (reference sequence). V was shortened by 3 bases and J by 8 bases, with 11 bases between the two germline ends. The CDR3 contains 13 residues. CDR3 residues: CASSFRRGEPQHF. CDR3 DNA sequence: TGTGCCAGCAGTTTTAGGAGGGGGGAGCCCCAGCATTTT.

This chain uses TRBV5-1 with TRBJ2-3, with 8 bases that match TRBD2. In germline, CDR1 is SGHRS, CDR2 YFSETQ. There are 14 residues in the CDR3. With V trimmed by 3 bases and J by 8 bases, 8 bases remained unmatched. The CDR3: CASSSNLRGGTQYF. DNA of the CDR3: TGCGCCAGCAGCTCAAACTTACGGGGGGGTACGCAGTATTTT.

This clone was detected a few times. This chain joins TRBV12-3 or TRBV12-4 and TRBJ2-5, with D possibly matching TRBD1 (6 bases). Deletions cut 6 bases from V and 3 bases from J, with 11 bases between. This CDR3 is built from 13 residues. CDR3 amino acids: CASSQGQKETQYF. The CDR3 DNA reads TGTGCCAGCAGCCAGGGGCAGAAAGAGACCCAGTACTTC.

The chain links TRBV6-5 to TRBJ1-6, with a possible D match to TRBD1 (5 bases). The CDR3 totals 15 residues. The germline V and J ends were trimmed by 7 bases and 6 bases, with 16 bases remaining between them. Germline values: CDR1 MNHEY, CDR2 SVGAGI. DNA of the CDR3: TGTGCCAGCAACCCCCAGCCTGGGACTAATTCACCCCTCCACTTT. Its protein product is CASNPQPGTNSPLHF.

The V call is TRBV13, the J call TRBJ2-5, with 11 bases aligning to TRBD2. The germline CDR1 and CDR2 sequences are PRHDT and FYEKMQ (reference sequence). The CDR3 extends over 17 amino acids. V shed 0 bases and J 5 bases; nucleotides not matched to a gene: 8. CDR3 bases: TGTGCCAGCAGCTTAGGGTTCACTAGCGGGAGCGTGGAGACCCAGTACTTC. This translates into CASSLGFTSGSVETQYF.